This TCR beta chain emerged from a study of T-cell memory formation after mild COVID-19. UMIs and sample barcodes were carried by the TCR alpha and TCR beta cDNA libraries that 5'RACE produced using constant-segment primers. MiXCR, run by TCRdb on the 5' RACE reads, gives a single entry per CDR3 protein. The profile shows about 110,000 distinct CDR3 sequences, roughly a sixth of them singletons. This clonotype was observed once. Its antigen is currently unknown. An end of the junction differs from the germline gene, which may be a read error. The study, taken as a whole, reports: Nothing confirmed that second-wave clones peaking on day 37 were specific for SARS-CoV-2. Whereas later expanders leaned CD4+, clones contracting day 15 to 85 showed a balanced CD4/CD8 makeup.

This CDR3 has 13 amino acids. The germline gives CDR1 DFQATT, CDR2 SNEGSKA (reference sequence). The sequenced material came from PBMCs or a T cell subset sorted from them (not recorded which). V usage is TRBV20-1 and J usage is TRBJ1-1, with 7 nucleotides matching TRBD1. The sequence was obtained from a young man who had mild COVID-19 (a few samples of this study predate the infection). Cell type and time point are not known. DNA for the CDR3: TGCAGTGCTCCGGGACAGCTGAACACTGGAGCTTTCTTT. This codes for CSAPGQLNTGAFF.